This T cell receptor (beta chain) was captured in a study of blood T cell repertoires in COVID-19. The assay was immunoSEQ multiplex PCR, and TCRdb's table has in-frame clones only and misses some. The data contain 55,000 or so clones, 80% to 90% of them singletons. The source of this sequence is a man aged 60 to 75 with active or convalescent COVID-19. Sequencing was carried out using peripheral blood.

The DNA of the CDR3 is TGTGCCAGCAGCTCCTTCACGGCTAGCGGGAGGGCCACCGGGGAGCTGTTTTTT. Translated: CASSSFTASGRATGELFF. This chain joins TRBV5-4 and TRBJ2-2; the match to TRBD2 covers 12 bases. Germline CDR1 is SGHNT and CDR2 is YYREEE (reference sequence). V shed 3 bases and J 4 bases; nucleotides not matched to a gene: 10. There are 18 residues in the CDR3.